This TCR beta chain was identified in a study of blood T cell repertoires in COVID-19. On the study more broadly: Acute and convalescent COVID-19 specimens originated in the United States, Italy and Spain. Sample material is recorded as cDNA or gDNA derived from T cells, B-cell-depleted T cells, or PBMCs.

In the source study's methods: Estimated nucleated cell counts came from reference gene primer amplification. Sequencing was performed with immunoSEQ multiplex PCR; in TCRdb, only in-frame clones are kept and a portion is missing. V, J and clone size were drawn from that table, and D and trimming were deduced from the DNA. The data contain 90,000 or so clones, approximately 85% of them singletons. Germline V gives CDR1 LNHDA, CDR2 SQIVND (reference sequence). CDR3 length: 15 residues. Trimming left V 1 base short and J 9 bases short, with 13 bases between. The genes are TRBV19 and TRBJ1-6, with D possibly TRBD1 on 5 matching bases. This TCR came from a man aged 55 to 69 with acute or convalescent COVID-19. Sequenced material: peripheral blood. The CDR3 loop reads CASSIGWRGGSPLHF. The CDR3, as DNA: TGTGCCAGTAGTATAGGGTGGAGGGGTGGTTCACCCCTCCACTTT.